Listed below are T cell receptor beta chains from one sample, sequenced in a study of response to subunit inactivated influenza vaccine. A single record per CDR3 protein comes from TCRdb applying MiXCR to the RT-PCR reads. The sample records approximately 730,000 distinct CDR3 sequences, over 11% being singletons. The sequenced sample was PBMCs from blood, obtained less than 15 days before vaccination. The source of these receptors is a man aged 50-59 years who received an inactivated influenza vaccine. The CDR3 runs from the conserved cysteine through the conserved F or W. The order of the fields is clone size, V gene, J gene, D gene, CDR3 DNA, CDR3 protein. A D gene is named only where the DNA matches it firmly. Size is omitted from some rows. Given values are once, few, many or a class for expanded clones.

abundance: .
v_gene: TRBV10-3
j_gene: TRBJ2-5
d_gene: TRBD2
CDR3nt: TGTGCCATCAGTGTCCGAAGCGGGAGAGGGGAGACCCAGTACTTC
CDR3aa: CAISVRSGRGETQYF

abundance: .
v_gene: TRBV25-1
j_gene: TRBJ2-1
d_gene: TRBD2
CDR3nt: TGTGCCAGCAGTGAAGCTAGCGGGAGCTCAAATGAGCAGTTCTTC
CDR3aa: CASSEASGSSNEQFF

abundance: many
v_gene: TRBV5-1
j_gene: TRBJ2-2
d_gene: .
CDR3nt: TGCGCCAGCAGCCATGGGGGGGCGAAGGCCACCGGGGAGCTGTTTTTT
CDR3aa: CASSHGGAKATGELFF

abundance: many
v_gene: TRBV2
j_gene: TRBJ2-1
d_gene: TRBD2
CDR3nt: TGTGCCAGCAGTGATAGCGGGAGCCGCAATGAGCAGTTCTTC
CDR3aa: CASSDSGSRNEQFF

abundance: .
v_gene: TRBV6-5
j_gene: TRBJ1-6
d_gene: .
CDR3nt: TGTGCCAGCAGTTGGGACCCCCATAATTCACCCCTCCACTTT
CDR3aa: CASSWDPHNSPLHF

abundance: many
v_gene: TRBV19
j_gene: TRBJ2-1
d_gene: .
CDR3nt: TGTGCCAGTAGTCCGCACAGGAGCTCCTACAATGAGCAGTTCTTC
CDR3aa: CASSPHRSSYNEQFF

abundance: few
v_gene: TRBV20-1
j_gene: TRBJ2-7
d_gene: .
CDR3nt: TGCAGTGCTAGAGATCGGTCTAGCATTTCCTACGAGCAGTACTTC
CDR3aa: CSARDRSSISYEQYF

abundance: many
v_gene: TRBV7-2
j_gene: TRBJ1-2
d_gene: .
CDR3nt: TGTGCCAGCAGCTTAGCGCAAAGGGCAGGCTACACCTTC
CDR3aa: CASSLAQRAGYTF

abundance: .
v_gene: TRBV12-3/TRBV12-4
j_gene: TRBJ1-5
d_gene: TRBD1
CDR3nt: TGTGCCAGCAGTCGGACAGGGTTTAGCAATCAGCCCCAGCATTTT
CDR3aa: CASSRTGFSNQPQHF

abundance: .
v_gene: TRBV28
j_gene: TRBJ2-2
d_gene: TRBD1
CDR3nt: TGTGCCAGCAGTTCGCCCTACGGGACAGGGTCGTTTTTT
CDR3aa: CASSSPYGTGSFF

abundance: .
v_gene: TRBV7-2
j_gene: TRBJ1-5
d_gene: .
CDR3nt: TGTGCCAGCAGCTTAGCTCGGCCTGTTGGCAGACCAAATCAGCCCCAGCATTTT
CDR3aa: CASSLARPVGRPNQPQHF

abundance: many
v_gene: TRBV29-1
j_gene: TRBJ2-5
d_gene: TRBD1
CDR3nt: TGCAGCGCCGGGACAGCCAAAGGGGCCCAGTACTTC
CDR3aa: CSAGTAKGAQYF

abundance: .
v_gene: TRBV6-2/TRBV6-3
j_gene: TRBJ2-4
d_gene: TRBD2
CDR3nt: TGTGCCAGCAGTACCCAAGCGGGGGGCCTATCTCTAGCCAAAAACATTCAGTACTTC
CDR3aa: CASSTQAGGLSLAKNIQYF

abundance: .
v_gene: TRBV7-2
j_gene: TRBJ2-2
d_gene: TRBD2
CDR3nt: TGTGCCAGCAGCCCGGGCGGGGGGCCCATCAGGGCCGGGGAGCTGTTTTTT
CDR3aa: CASSPGGGPIRAGELFF

abundance: many
v_gene: TRBV10-3
j_gene: TRBJ2-1
d_gene: TRBD2
CDR3nt: TGTGCCATTAGAACGGGACTAGCGGGGGGTAACAATGAGCAGTTCTTC
CDR3aa: CAIRTGLAGGNNEQFF

abundance: .
v_gene: TRBV7-9
j_gene: TRBJ2-1
d_gene: .
CDR3nt: TGTGCCAGCAGCTTAGCGGGGGCCTCCTACAGTGAGCAGTTCTTC
CDR3aa: CASSLAGASYSEQFF

abundance: few
v_gene: TRBV25-1
j_gene: TRBJ2-1
d_gene: TRBD1
CDR3nt: TGTGCCAGCAGTGTTCAGGGGGCTATGAATGAGCAGTTCTTC
CDR3aa: CASSVQGAMNEQFF

abundance: few
v_gene: TRBV4-3
j_gene: TRBJ1-2
d_gene: .
CDR3nt: TGCGCCAGCAGCCAAGATAAGGGTCGTATGTTTGGCTACACCTTC
CDR3aa: CASSQDKGRMFGYTF

abundance: .
v_gene: TRBV14
j_gene: TRBJ1-2
d_gene: .
CDR3nt: TGTGCCAGCAGCCATAAGACAGGACAGAACTATGGCTACACCTTC
CDR3aa: CASSHKTGQNYGYTF

abundance: .
v_gene: TRBV6-4
j_gene: TRBJ2-5
d_gene: TRBD2
CDR3nt: TGTGCCAGCAGTGCGACCCTACTAGCGGTACAAGAGACCCAGTACTTC
CDR3aa: CASSATLLAVQETQYF

abundance: .
v_gene: TRBV20-1
j_gene: TRBJ2-7
d_gene: .
CDR3nt: TGCAGTGCTAGAGTCGACGGCGGGGCCTCCTACGAGCAGTACTTC
CDR3aa: CSARVDGGASYEQYF

abundance: few
v_gene: TRBV6-1
j_gene: TRBJ2-6
d_gene: .
CDR3nt: TGTGCCAGCAGTGCCACAGGGAGCTCTGGGGCCAACGTCCTGACTTTC
CDR3aa: CASSATGSSGANVLTF

abundance: .
v_gene: TRBV4-3
j_gene: TRBJ1-1
d_gene: .
CDR3nt: TGCGCCAGCACCCCAAGTCCTGGGGGTTCAGAAGCTTTCTTT
CDR3aa: CASTPSPGGSEAFF

abundance: .
v_gene: TRBV4-3
j_gene: TRBJ1-2
d_gene: .
CDR3nt: TGCGCCAGCAGCCATCTCGCAGGGAACTATGGCTACACCTTC
CDR3aa: CASSHLAGNYGYTF

abundance: .
v_gene: TRBV29-1
j_gene: TRBJ2-1
d_gene: TRBD1
CDR3nt: TGCAGCGTTGATGGGACAGGGGCCCTAGCGGTTAACTACAATGAGCAGTTCTTC
CDR3aa: CSVDGTGALAVNYNEQFF

abundance: few
v_gene: TRBV7-9
j_gene: TRBJ2-7
d_gene: .
CDR3nt: TGTGCCAGCAGTCGGGACGACGGCTACGAGCAGTACTTC
CDR3aa: CASSRDDGYEQYF

abundance: few
v_gene: TRBV19
j_gene: TRBJ1-4
d_gene: .
CDR3nt: TGTGCCAGTAGTTTGAGGCTCGGAGCCCGGGAAGGGAAACTGTTTTTT
CDR3aa: CASSLRLGAREGKLFF

abundance: many
v_gene: TRBV4-1
j_gene: TRBJ1-6
d_gene: .
CDR3nt: TGCGCCAGCAACCGACGCCCAAGCTCCTATGATTCACCCCTCCACTTT
CDR3aa: CASNRRPSSYDSPLHF

abundance: .
v_gene: TRBV7-8
j_gene: TRBJ2-1
d_gene: TRBD2
CDR3nt: TGTGCCAGCAGCTTACCACCCGGGACTAGCGCAAGGTGGAAGCAGTTCTTC
CDR3aa: CASSLPPGTSARWKQFF

abundance: .
v_gene: TRBV11-1
j_gene: TRBJ1-1
d_gene: TRBD1
CDR3nt: TGTGCCAGCAGCCCCTACAGGGGGAGTTGGAACACTGAAGCTTTCTTT
CDR3aa: CASSPYRGSWNTEAFF

abundance: .
v_gene: TRBV7-9
j_gene: TRBJ2-1
d_gene: TRBD1
CDR3nt: TGTGCCAGCAGCTCGGGACAGATTGAGCAGTTCTTC
CDR3aa: CASSSGQIEQFF

abundance: .
v_gene: TRBV20-1
j_gene: TRBJ1-5
d_gene: .
CDR3nt: TGCAGTGCCGTAAACTGGCCCACCAGCAATCAGCCCCAGCATTTT
CDR3aa: CSAVNWPTSNQPQHF

abundance: few
v_gene: TRBV11-2
j_gene: TRBJ2-7
d_gene: .
CDR3nt: TGTGCCAGCAGCTTAGGAGGCCAAGCGGAGGGCGAGCAGTACTTC
CDR3aa: CASSLGGQAEGEQYF

abundance: few
v_gene: TRBV29-1
j_gene: TRBJ2-3
d_gene: TRBD1
CDR3nt: TGCAGCGTAACCGGGACAGGGGTAGGGGCAGATACGCAGTATTTT
CDR3aa: CSVTGTGVGADTQYF

abundance: few
v_gene: TRBV7-2
j_gene: TRBJ2-5
d_gene: .
CDR3nt: TGTGCCAGCAGCCAGGATTTCGGTGAGACCCAGTACTTC
CDR3aa: CASSQDFGETQYF

abundance: many
v_gene: TRBV6-5
j_gene: TRBJ2-5
d_gene: .
CDR3nt: TGTGCCAGCAGTTACAATCAAGAGACCCAGTACTTC
CDR3aa: CASSYNQETQYF

abundance: .
v_gene: TRBV5-1
j_gene: TRBJ1-6
d_gene: .
CDR3nt: TGCGCCAGCAGCTCTCGGACGGAGAATTCACCCCTCCACTTT
CDR3aa: CASSSRTENSPLHF

abundance: .
v_gene: TRBV7-8
j_gene: TRBJ2-5
d_gene: .
CDR3nt: TGTGCCAGCAGCTTAGGCCTGAGAACAGAGACCCAGTACTTC
CDR3aa: CASSLGLRTETQYF

abundance: few
v_gene: TRBV27
j_gene: TRBJ1-5
d_gene: .
CDR3nt: TGTGCCAGCACAACTACCCGGGTCTCCAATCAGCCCCAGCATTTT
CDR3aa: CASTTTRVSNQPQHF

abundance: few
v_gene: TRBV15
j_gene: TRBJ2-5
d_gene: TRBD2
CDR3nt: TGTGCCACCAGCAGAGGCGGGGGGAAAGAGACCCAGTACTTC
CDR3aa: CATSRGGGKETQYF

abundance: .
v_gene: TRBV16
j_gene: TRBJ1-1
d_gene: TRBD1
CDR3nt: TGTGCCAGCAGCCGAGCAAAAGACAGGGGCTCTGAAGCTTTCTTT
CDR3aa: CASSRAKDRGSEAFF

abundance: many
v_gene: TRBV28
j_gene: TRBJ1-2
d_gene: .
CDR3nt: TGTGCCAGCAGTTTTGCAGGGGTCTATGGCTACACCTTC
CDR3aa: CASSFAGVYGYTF

abundance: .
v_gene: TRBV12-3/TRBV12-4
j_gene: TRBJ1-4
d_gene: TRBD1
CDR3nt: TGTGCCAGCAGTAAGGGGGCGCTTGATGAAAAACTGTTTTTT
CDR3aa: CASSKGALDEKLFF

abundance: few
v_gene: TRBV2
j_gene: TRBJ1-1
d_gene: .
CDR3nt: TGTGCCGGTGGACAGCAGCGGACGGCTTTCTTT
CDR3aa: CAGGQQRTAFF

abundance: .
v_gene: TRBV10-1
j_gene: TRBJ2-3
d_gene: .
CDR3nt: TGCGCCAGCAGTGAGTCAAGGACATACGATACGCAGTATTTT
CDR3aa: CASSESRTYDTQYF

abundance: few
v_gene: TRBV20-1
j_gene: TRBJ2-7
d_gene: .
CDR3nt: TGCAGTGCTAGAGATCAGGGGGGGTCGGTCTACGAGCAGTACTTC
CDR3aa: CSARDQGGSVYEQYF

abundance: .
v_gene: TRBV24-1
j_gene: TRBJ2-7
d_gene: .
CDR3nt: TGTGCCACAGTAGAGGTCGAGCAGTACTTC
CDR3aa: CATVEVEQYF

abundance: .
v_gene: TRBV7-2
j_gene: TRBJ2-2
d_gene: .
CDR3nt: TGTGCCAGCAGCTTAGGGGCGTCTAGAGTCACCGGGGAGCTGTTTTTT
CDR3aa: CASSLGASRVTGELFF

abundance: .
v_gene: TRBV20-1
j_gene: TRBJ1-1
d_gene: .
CDR3nt: TGCAGTGCCCCCCCAACCGATGGGAACACTGAAGCTTTCTTT
CDR3aa: CSAPPTDGNTEAFF

abundance: .
v_gene: TRBV29-1
j_gene: TRBJ2-7
d_gene: TRBD1
CDR3nt: TGCAGCGTTGAAGGGACAGGGCGCCCCTACGAGCAGTACTTC
CDR3aa: CSVEGTGRPYEQYF

abundance: many
v_gene: TRBV28
j_gene: TRBJ2-7
d_gene: .
CDR3nt: TGTGCCAGCAGTTTATACCTGGGGGGAAGCTCCTACGAGCAGTACTTC
CDR3aa: CASSLYLGGSSYEQYF

abundance: few
v_gene: TRBV5-1
j_gene: TRBJ2-2
d_gene: .
CDR3nt: TGCGCCAGCAGCGAAAACATCGAGAACACCGGGGAGCTGTTTTTT
CDR3aa: CASSENIENTGELFF